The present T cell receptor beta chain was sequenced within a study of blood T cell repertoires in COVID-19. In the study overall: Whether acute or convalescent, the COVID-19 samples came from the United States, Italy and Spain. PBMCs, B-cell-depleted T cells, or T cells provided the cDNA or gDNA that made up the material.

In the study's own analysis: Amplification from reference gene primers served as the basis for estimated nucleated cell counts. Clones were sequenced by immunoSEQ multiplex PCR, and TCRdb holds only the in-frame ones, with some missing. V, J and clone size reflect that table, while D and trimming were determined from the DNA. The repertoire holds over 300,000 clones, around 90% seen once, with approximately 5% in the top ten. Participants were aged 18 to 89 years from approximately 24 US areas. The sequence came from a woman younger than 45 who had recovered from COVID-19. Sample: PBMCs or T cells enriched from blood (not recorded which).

This CDR3 is CASSPGTDYSPLHF. In nucleotides, the CDR3 is TGTGCCAGCAGCCCGGGGACTGATTATTCACCCCTCCACTTT. The rearrangement links TRBV3-1 (or the pseudogene TRBV3-2) to TRBJ1-6, with D perhaps matching TRBD1 (5 bases). The CDR3 extends over 14 amino acids. CDR1 and CDR2 (germline): LGHDT, YNNKEL (reference sequence). Trimming left V 4 bases short and J 8 bases short, with 12 bases between.